Sequencing of this T cell receptor beta chain was carried out in a study of OX40 agonist ivuxolimab in advanced cancers. Looking at the study overall: Ivuxolimab was a fully human IgG2 agonistic monoclonal antibody targeting the costimulatory receptor OX40 (CD134). Intravenous ivuxolimab was administered to patients every 2 weeks at six dose levels: 0.01, 0.1, 0.3, 1.5, 3 and 10 mg/kg. Of the 50 to 55 dose-escalation patients, hepatocellular carcinoma was present in 19, melanoma in roughly 15, renal cell carcinoma in 9 and head and neck cancer in 9. A male proportion of about 79% and a mean age of approximately 62 years, ranging from roughly 20 to 80, were recorded for the dose-escalation cohort. Patients were allowed to have had prior anti-PD-1, anti-PD-L1 or anti-CTLA-4 therapy, and around 40% of the dose-escalation patients had previously received checkpoint inhibitors. Three dose-escalation patients achieved partial responses, one with hepatocellular carcinoma and two with cutaneous melanoma. Peripheral TCRbeta sequencing aimed to test whether ivuxolimab altered TCR sequence diversity and caused clonal T-cell expansion. The paper reports the monotherapy dose-escalation portion (N ≈ 52 patients) of the phase I ivuxolimab trial.

Remarks on this clone: This receptor's antigen is unknown. Base qualities are not at hand, and no much larger clone is one base apart.

The CDR3, cysteine through phenylalanine, is 15 amino acids long. Just the 45-base CDR3 DNA is kept, in frame starting at base 1. Trimming removed 0 bases from V and 3 bases from J, leaving 12 bases between the germline ends. CDR1 and CDR2 (SGDLS, YYNGEE) derive from the germline V gene. For sequencing of the TCRbeta CDR3 region, genomic DNA was extracted from the sorted cells. TCRbeta CDR3 regions were sequenced using the immunoSEQ Assay. The clones in this table, taken by TCRdb from immuneACCESS, are in-frame only. Not every clone is retained; where verified, under half of the shortfall comes from an unresolved V gene, and the cause of the rest is unknown. The sample has more than 20,000 clones on record, around four fifths of them singletons. In total, the top ten clones hold about half of the sample. The trial excluded patients who had a history of autoimmune disease or who were on systemic immunosuppression. Peripheral blood for TCR sequencing was drawn from every dose cohort at baseline, at cycle 4 day 1 and at cycle 7 day 1. The samples were taken from a phase I, first-in-human, multicenter, open-label dose-escalation trial of ivuxolimab. Adults with locally advanced or metastatic melanoma, renal cell, hepatocellular, or head and neck squamous cell carcinoma were enrolled in the trial. Before TCR sequencing, CD4+ T cells and CD8+ T cells from peripheral blood were sorted into separate populations.

The paper as a whole reports these results and caveats: At doses of 0.1 to 3.0 mg/kg, clonal expansion of both CD4+ and CD8+ blood T cells was observed from baseline to week 6. On average, CD8+ T cells showed more expanded clones than CD4+ T cells after ivuxolimab. In the 0.1-3.0 mg/kg groups, partial responders were among the patients with the lowest normalized peripheral clonal expansion, particularly in CD8+ T cells. Low levels of normalized T-cell clonal expansion were also seen in some patients who did not respond. The antigen specificity of the peripheral T cells that underwent clonal expansion was not determined.

Sequencing used CD4+ or CD8+ T cells sorted from blood, obtained in a trial of the OX40 agonist ivuxolimab. Recombination joined TRBV9 with TRBJ1-2; TRBD1 is possibly the D segment (5 matching bases). The clonotype was recovered from an adult with an advanced solid tumor such as melanoma, head and neck, liver or kidney cancer. At the DNA level, the sequence is TGTGCCAGCAGCGTAGAGCCGGGGCTTGACTATGGCTACACCTTC. This codes for CASSVEPGLDYGYTF.